What follows are 31 T cell receptor beta chains derived from one specimen sequenced in a study of CD8 T cells in Susac syndrome. An amount of RNA that ranged from about 0.45 to 1 ug was reverse transcribed with random hexamers. TCRdb re-derived calls from the immunoSEQ multiplex PCR reads in MiXCR, one entry per CDR3 protein. Among 50,000 or so distinct CDR3 sequences listed, about 92% were seen once. Source material: CD8+ T cells from PBMCs. Receptors were obtained from a human donor in good health.

The chain combines TRBV12-3 or TRBV12-4 with TRBJ1-2; 7 nucleotides align to TRBD1. J was trimmed by 1 base and V by 6 bases; bases with no gene match: 11. This CDR3 has 16 residues. The CDR3, as DNA: TGTGCCAGCAGCCCGAAGCACAGGGGCGATAACTATGGCTACACCTTC. Amino acid sequence: CASSPKHRGDNYGYTF.

This rearrangement joins TRBV7-2 to TRBJ1-2; D not resolved. CDR3 length: 18 residues. Germline V lookup: CDR1 SGHTA, CDR2 FQGNSA. The V end was cut by 1 base, the J end by 0 bases, with 18 bases between. In DNA, the CDR3 is TGTGCCAGCAGCTTAGTTCCTAAAACAGCCAAAGCTAACTATGGCTACACCTTC. Protein product: CASSLVPKTAKANYGYTF.

The count of this clonotype is one. J is TRBJ2-7 and V is TRBV29-1, with D unclear. Trimming removed 4 bases at V and 2 bases at J, with 12 bases between. The CDR3 has 13 amino acids. Germline V gene sequence: CDR1 SQVTM, CDR2 ANQGSEA. The CDR3 sequence: CSVAGQSTYEQYF. CDR3 in DNA: TGCAGCGTTGCAGGTCAATCAACCTACGAGCAGTACTTC.

The chain links TRBV6-5 to TRBJ2-3, with 8 bases that match TRBD1. The CDR3 extends over 13 amino acids. V shed 5 bases, J shed 7 bases, and the junction held 5 bases outside the gene matches. CDR1 is MNHEY and CDR2 is SVGAGI in the germline V gene. CDR3 sequence reads: CASSLDRVNTQYF. CDR3 nucleotides: TGTGCCAGCAGTCTGGACAGGGTCAATACGCAGTATTTT.

The chain combines TRBV27 with TRBJ1-1; D may be TRBD1 (5 bases). CDR1 is MNHEY, CDR2 SMNVEV, per germline (reference sequence). The V end was cut by 0 bases, the J end by 1 base, with 9 bases between. This CDR3 has 15 residues. The CDR3: CASSLSGTWNTEAFF. CDR3 DNA sequence: TGTGCCAGCAGTTTATCAGGGACTTGGAACACTGAAGCTTTCTTT.

The genes are TRBV7-2 and TRBJ1-2, with D uncertain. Between the trimmed V and J ends, which lost 1 base and 8 bases, there was a span of 17 bases. Germline V CDR1 and CDR2: SGHTA, FQGNSA. CDR3 length: 15 residues. This CDR3 reads CASSLDSEGNPGYTF. Here the CDR3 DNA reads TGTGCCAGCAGCTTAGATTCGGAGGGTAATCCGGGCTACACCTTC.

The J gene is TRBJ2-1, the V gene TRBV6-5; 7 nucleotides align to TRBD1. CDR1 and CDR2 (germline): MNHEY, SVGAGI. Trimming removed 8 bases from V and 6 bases from J; junction bases left unmatched: 13. The CDR3 totals 15 residues. CDR3 in amino acids: CASAPTGNRGNEQFF. The CDR3 DNA is TGTGCCAGCGCTCCGACAGGGAATAGGGGCAATGAGCAGTTCTTC.

This chain connects TRBV13 to TRBJ2-7; D may match TRBD1 or TRBD2 (6 bases each). The CDR3 is 14 residues long. Trimming stripped 1 base from V and 9 bases from J, with 16 bases between. CDR1 is PRHDT, CDR2 FYEKMQ, per germline (reference sequence). DNA of the CDR3: TGTGCCAGCAGCTTAGATCCGGGGGCGGGTTGGCAGTACTTC. It is translated as CASSLDPGAGWQYF.

In this sample, this clonotype turned up once. The chain carries TRBV7-9 and TRBJ1-1; D not certain. The CDR3 is 16 amino acids. Germline CDR1 SEHNR, CDR2 FQNEAQ (reference sequence). The V gene lost 5 bases and the J gene lost 0 bases, with 16 bases spanning the gap. This CDR3 reads CASSVSRGSLNTEAFF. CDR3 DNA: TGTGCCAGCAGCGTCTCGCGGGGTAGCCTGAACACTGAAGCTTTCTTT.

The V call is TRBV6-5, the J call TRBJ1-1, with TRBD1 as a possible D gene (6 bases). Trimming removed 2 bases from V and 2 bases from J, with 9 bases in between. Germline CDR1 reads MNHEY; CDR2 reads SVGAGI. The CDR3 is 14 amino acids. CDR3 sequence: CASSYQGRNTEAFF. The CDR3 DNA follows: TGTGCCAGCAGTTACCAGGGGCGTAACACTGAAGCTTTCTTT.

This rearrangement joins TRBV12-3 or TRBV12-4 to TRBJ2-1; TRBD1 matches at 7 bases. The CDR3 totals 14 residues. V lost 6 bases and J lost 0; bases outside the gene matches: 2. The CDR3 spells CASRQGSSYNEQFF. DNA of the CDR3: TGTGCCAGCAGACAGGGGAGCTCCTACAATGAGCAGTTCTTC.

J is TRBJ2-1 and V is TRBV7-2; perhaps TRBD2 as D (6 bases). V was cut by 5 bases and J by 0 bases, with 14 bases left in between. CDR1 and CDR2 from the germline V gene are SGHTA and FQGNSA. The CDR3 consists of 16 residues. CDR3: CASSRPRDASYNEQFF. The CDR3 DNA sequence: TGTGCCAGCAGCCGGCCGCGGGACGCCTCCTACAATGAGCAGTTCTTC.

The J gene is TRBJ2-5, the V gene TRBV6-2 or TRBV6-3, with TRBD2 identical over 7 bases. V shed 7 bases and J 1 base; nucleotides not matched to a gene: 12. CDR1 MNHEY and CDR2 SVGEGT come from the germline V gene. The CDR3 consists of 16 residues. The CDR3 DNA follows: TGTGCCAGCACACCTGGGCTAGCGGACACCCAAGAGACCCAGTACTTC. It yields the protein CASTPGLADTQETQYF.

DNA of the CDR3: TGTGCCAGCGGGGGAGCCGGGGAGCTGTTTTTT. Residues: CASGGAGELFF. The chain uses TRBV2 and TRBJ2-2; D is tentatively TRBD1 or TRBD2 (5 bases each). This CDR3 has 11 residues. Trimming removed 8 bases at V and 6 bases at J, with 7 bases between. Germline assignment: CDR1 SNHLY and CDR2 FYNNEI.

The chain recombines TRBV20-1 with TRBJ2-2, with 9 bases matching TRBD2. This CDR3 is 15 amino acids long. V trimming: 1 base; J trimming: 6 bases; junction bases outside the gene matches: 6. From germline, CDR1 is DFQATT and CDR2 SNEGSKA (reference sequence). CDR3 nucleotide sequence: TGCAGTGCTAGAGTTCCGGGACTAGCAGCCGGGGAGCTGTTTTTT. Translating gives CSARVPGLAAGELFF.

V gene TRBV7-8 combines with J gene TRBJ2-7; 8 nucleotides match TRBD1. The CDR3 sequence is 11 residues long. The J segment lost 11 bases and the V segment lost 4 bases, leaving 4 bases of the junction unmatched. Germline V gives CDR1 SGHVS, CDR2 FQNEAQ. CDR3 DNA: TGTGCCAGCAGCTCTGGACAGGGCAAGTACTTC. It yields the protein CASSSGQGKYF.

V gene TRBV5-8 combines with J gene TRBJ2-1; D unclear. The V gene lost 3 bases and the J gene lost 5 bases, with 12 bases spanning the gap. This CDR3 is 14 amino acids long. From germline, CDR1 is SGHTS and CDR2 YDEGEE. CDR3 residues: CASSSYRPNNEQFF. For the CDR3, the DNA is TGTGCCAGCAGCTCTTACCGACCGAACAATGAGCAGTTCTTC.

The chain links TRBV19 to TRBJ1-1; the D is unclear. The germline V and J ends were trimmed by 1 base and 0 bases, with 9 bases remaining between them. This CDR3 has 15 residues. Looked up from germline, CDR1 is LNHDA and CDR2 is SQIVND (reference sequence). CDR3 in amino acids: CASSIVAEMNTEAFF. In nucleotides, the CDR3 is TGTGCCAGTAGTATAGTAGCCGAAATGAACACTGAAGCTTTCTTT.

The J gene is TRBJ2-7, the V gene TRBV7-9; D is uncertain. The germline V and J ends were trimmed by 5 bases and 2 bases, with 13 bases remaining between them. Germline V gives CDR1 SEHNR, CDR2 FQNEAQ (reference sequence). This CDR3 region has 14 residues. CDR3: CASSELVLPYEQYF. The CDR3 bases are TGTGCCAGCAGCGAGCTAGTCCTCCCCTACGAGCAGTACTTC.

This CDR3 reads CASSRWAESNQPQHF. The CDR3, as DNA: TGTGCCAGTAGTCGGTGGGCGGAGAGCAATCAGCCCCAGCATTTT. The rearrangement uses TRBV19 and TRBJ1-5; no clear D. The CDR3 extends over 15 amino acids. Germline values: CDR1 LNHDA, CDR2 SQIVND (reference sequence). V was shortened by 5 bases and J by 1 base, with 12 bases between the two germline ends. Full variable domain (outside the CDR3, taken from reference TRBV19 and TRBJ1-5): DGGITQSPKYLFRKEGQNVTLSCEQNLNHDAMYWYRQDPGQGLRLIYYSQIVNDFQKGDIAEGYSVSREKKESFPLTVTSAQKNPTAFYLCASSRWAESNQPQHFGDGTRLSIL.

The rearrangement joins TRBV5-1 to TRBJ2-7; weak D call: TRBD2 (6 bases). The CDR3 is 14 amino acids. Looked up from germline, CDR1 is SGHRS and CDR2 is YFSETQ. Deletions cut 4 bases from V and 2 bases from J, with 13 bases between. The DNA of the CDR3 is TGCGCCAGCAGCGTTGGGACTGATCCCTACGAGCAGTACTTC. Translated, it gives CASSVGTDPYEQYF.

This sequence joins TRBV2 and TRBJ2-1; 14 nucleotides line up with TRBD2. CDR3 length equals 15 residues. Trimming at V came to 3 bases and at J to 10 bases, leaving 5 bases not matched to a gene. Germline assignment: CDR1 SNHLY and CDR2 FYNNEI. CDR3 in amino acids: CASSETSGRGSEQFF. In DNA form, the CDR3 reads TGTGCCAGCAGTGAGACTAGCGGGAGGGGTAGCGAGCAGTTCTTC.

The gene calls are TRBV7-2 and TRBJ2-1, with D maybe TRBD1 (6 bases). Per the germline V gene, CDR1 is SGHTA and CDR2 is FQGNSA. The V and J ends lost 1 base and 7 bases respectively, with 14 bases between them. This CDR3 has 15 residues. The CDR3 DNA reads as TGTGCCAGCAGCTTAGGGGGGCTAGCAAGGAATGAGCAGTTCTTC. Translating it yields CASSLGGLARNEQFF.

This clonotype appeared once. The chain employs TRBV5-6 and TRBJ2-2; TRBD1 aligns across 9 bases. The CDR3 loop spans 15 amino acids. The V gene's germline CDR1 is SGHDT and CDR2 YYEEEE. Unmatched junction bases numbered 6, after V lost 4 bases and J lost 5 bases. CDR3 coding DNA: TGTGCCAGCAGCGGACGGACAGGGGAAACCGGGGAGCTGTTTTTT. This codes for CASSGRTGETGELFF.

The chain couples TRBV11-2 to TRBJ2-7; D is unresolved. Trimming removed 4 bases from V and 1 base from J, with 5 bases in between. Germline V gene sequence: CDR1 SGHAT, CDR2 FQNNGV. This CDR3 has 12 amino acids. The CDR3 nucleotides are TGTGCCAGCAGCTCCGTTTCCTACGAGCAGTACTTC. This gives the protein CASSSVSYEQYF.

In this sample, this clonotype turned up once. The CDR3 spells CASSLYRDNEQYF. Here the CDR3 DNA reads TGTGCCAGCAGTTTGTACAGGGACAACGAGCAGTACTTC. The chain carries TRBV27 and TRBJ2-7; D perhaps matches TRBD1 (6 bases). Germline V CDR1 and CDR2: MNHEY, SMNVEV (reference sequence). The CDR3 runs to 13 residues. V was cut by 3 bases and J by 5 bases, with 11 bases left in between.

The chain uses TRBV4-1 and TRBJ2-1; the match to TRBD2 covers 10 bases. The CDR3 is 16 residues long. V dropped 0 bases and J dropped 9; count of bases not matched to a gene: 8. Germline CDR1 MGHRA, CDR2 YSYEKL. In nucleotides, the CDR3 is TGCGCCAGCAGCCAAGAAGGGCTAGCGGGAGCCGGTGAGCAGTTCTTC. Translating it yields CASSQEGLAGAGEQFF.

The chain links TRBV27 to TRBJ2-7; 8 positions match TRBD1. The CDR3 covers 14 residues. Trimming took 6 bases from V and 4 from J; bases not matched to a gene: 8. Looked up from germline, CDR1 is MNHEY and CDR2 is SMNVEV (reference sequence). The chain's CDR3 is CASSFRDRSYEQYF. In nucleotides, the CDR3 is TGTGCCAGCAGCTTCCGGGACAGGTCTTACGAGCAGTACTTC.

The chain combines TRBV29-1 with TRBJ2-5, with 14 bases matching TRBD2. Germline V CDR1 and CDR2: SQVTM, ANQGSEA. This CDR3 is built from 15 residues. V trimming: 3 bases; J trimming: 1 base; junction bases outside the gene matches: 1. The CDR3 region has the DNA TGCAGCGTTGAGGGGACTAGCGGGAGCCAAGAGACCCAGTACTTC. It encodes CSVEGTSGSQETQYF.

The V call is TRBV20-1, the J call TRBJ2-5, with D maybe TRBD1 (6 bases). V gave up 6 bases and J gave up 5 bases, with 16 bases separating them. CDR1 and CDR2 (germline): DFQATT, SNEGSKA (reference sequence). The CDR3 has 13 amino acids. CDR3 loop: CSAIDRGIETQYF. The DNA for the CDR3 is TGCAGTGCCATAGATAGGGGGATCGAGACCCAGTACTTC.

This clonotype was seen a handful of times. The V gene is TRBV5-1, the J gene TRBJ2-3, with a possible D match to TRBD1 (5 bases). Trimming stripped 4 bases from V and 0 bases from J, with 12 bases between. From germline, CDR1 is SGHRS and CDR2 YFSETQ. The CDR3 is made up of 15 amino acids. In nucleotides, the CDR3 is TGCGCCAGCAGCCTGGAGACAGCTAGCACAGATACGCAGTATTTT. This sequence encodes CASSLETASTDTQYF.